The clone carrying this T cell receptor (beta chain) was detected many times. Its matching antigen is unknown. This record comes from a study of early T cells in non-severe SARS-CoV-2 infection. At the level of the study: Unpaired chains resulted from sequencing bulk RNA of unsorted whole blood. Whole-study results and caveats: Using VDJdb, the matching emphasized anti-spike CD8 responses while missing private and CD4 specificities.

The TCR library protocol attached unique molecular identifiers to the individual cDNA molecules. TCRdb re-called the 5' RACE reads through MiXCR, storing one row per CDR3 protein. The top ten hold approximately 6.6% of the sample, which has tens of thousands of distinct CDR3 sequences, roughly 5% seen once. The CDR3 has 16 amino acids. The V and J ends lost 1 base and 3 bases, in that order; junction bases with no gene match: 4. In germline, CDR1 is MNHNS, CDR2 SASEGT. This receptor was taken from an adult who was a healthcare worker with PCR-confirmed SARS-CoV-2 infection or an uninfected control (not recorded which). V and J are TRBV6-1 and TRBJ2-1; the match to TRBD1 covers 9 bases. Specimen: whole blood. This CDR3 reads CASSEVGTGYYNEQFF. CDR3 DNA sequence: TGTGCCAGCAGTGAAGTGGGGACAGGGTACTACAATGAGCAGTTCTTC.